Reported below is one T cell receptor beta chain. Assay: immunoSEQ multiplex PCR; the TCRdb copy retains only in-frame clones and omits some. The table lists about 150,000 clones, around 78% of them singletons. V was clipped by 2 bases and J by 0 bases, with 5 bases between them. CDR3 length: 13 amino acids. From germline, CDR1 is SGHVS and CDR2 FQNEAQ. This entry is derived from a study of blood T cell repertoires in COVID-19. Looking at the study overall: T cells, B-cell-depleted T cells, or PBMCs provided the cDNA or gDNA that served as material.

V gene TRBV7-8 combines with J gene TRBJ2-7; unclear D gene. Sequencing was carried out using peripheral blood. The receptor was derived from a man of 80 years or more with acute or convalescent COVID-19. The CDR3 DNA follows: TGTGCCAGCAGCTTATATTTCTCCTACGAGCAGTACTTC. Its protein is CASSLYFSYEQYF.